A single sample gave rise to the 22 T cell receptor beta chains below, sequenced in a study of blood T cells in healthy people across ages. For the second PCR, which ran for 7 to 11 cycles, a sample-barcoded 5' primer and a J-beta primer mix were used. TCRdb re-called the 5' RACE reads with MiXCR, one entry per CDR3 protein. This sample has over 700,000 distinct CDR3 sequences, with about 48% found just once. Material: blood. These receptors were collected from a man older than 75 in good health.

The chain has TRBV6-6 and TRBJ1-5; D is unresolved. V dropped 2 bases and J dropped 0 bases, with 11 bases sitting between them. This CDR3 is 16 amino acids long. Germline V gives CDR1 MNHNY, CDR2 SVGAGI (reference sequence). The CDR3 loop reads CASSYAQPYSNQPQHF. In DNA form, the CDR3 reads TGTGCCAGCAGTTACGCACAACCGTATAGCAATCAGCCCCAGCATTTT.

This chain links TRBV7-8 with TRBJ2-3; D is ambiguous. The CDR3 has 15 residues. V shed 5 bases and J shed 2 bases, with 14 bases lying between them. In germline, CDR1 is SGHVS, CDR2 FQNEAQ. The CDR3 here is CASSAQQAFTDTQYF. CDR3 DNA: TGTGCCAGCAGCGCGCAGCAGGCTTTCACAGATACGCAGTATTTT.

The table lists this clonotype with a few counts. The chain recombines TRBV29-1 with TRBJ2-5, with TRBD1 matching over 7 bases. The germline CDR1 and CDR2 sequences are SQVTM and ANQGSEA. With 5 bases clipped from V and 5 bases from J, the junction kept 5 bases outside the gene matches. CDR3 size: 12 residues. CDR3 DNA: TGCAGCGTTCTCCGGGACAGCGAGACCCAGTACTTC. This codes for CSVLRDSETQYF.

The CDR3 region has the DNA TGTGCCAGCAGTTCCCCATCCTCACTCTGGGAAAAACTGTTTTTT. Translation gives CASSSPSSLWEKLFF. The rearrangement links TRBV28 to TRBJ1-4; the D is unclear. Per the germline V gene, CDR1 is MDHEN and CDR2 is SYDVKM. V was trimmed by 4 bases and J by 8 bases, leaving 17 bases between them. The CDR3 loop spans 15 amino acids.

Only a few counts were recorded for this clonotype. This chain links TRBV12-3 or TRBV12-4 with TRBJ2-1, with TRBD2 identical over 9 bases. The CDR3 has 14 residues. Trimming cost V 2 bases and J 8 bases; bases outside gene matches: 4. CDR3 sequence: CASSLQREEDEQFF. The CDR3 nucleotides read TGTGCCAGCAGTTTACAGCGGGAGGAGGATGAGCAGTTCTTC.

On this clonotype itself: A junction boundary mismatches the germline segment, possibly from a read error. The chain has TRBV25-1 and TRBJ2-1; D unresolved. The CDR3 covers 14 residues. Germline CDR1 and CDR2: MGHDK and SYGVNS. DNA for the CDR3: TGTGCCAGCAGTGCCGCGACACTTTACACTGAGCAGTTCTTC. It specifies CASSAATLYTEQFF.

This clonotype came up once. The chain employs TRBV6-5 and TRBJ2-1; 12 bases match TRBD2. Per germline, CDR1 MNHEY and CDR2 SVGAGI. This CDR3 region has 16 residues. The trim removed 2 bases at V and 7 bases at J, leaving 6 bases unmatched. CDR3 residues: CASSYTGLAGSNEQFF. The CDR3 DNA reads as TGTGCCAGCAGTTACACCGGACTAGCGGGAAGTAATGAGCAGTTCTTC.

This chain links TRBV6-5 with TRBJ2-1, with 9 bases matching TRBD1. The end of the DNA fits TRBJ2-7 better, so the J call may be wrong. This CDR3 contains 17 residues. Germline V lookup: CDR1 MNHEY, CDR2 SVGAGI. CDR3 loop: CASSYRDRASSYNEQYF. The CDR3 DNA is TGTGCCAGCAGTTACCGGGACAGGGCCAGCTCCTACAATGAGCAGTACTTC.

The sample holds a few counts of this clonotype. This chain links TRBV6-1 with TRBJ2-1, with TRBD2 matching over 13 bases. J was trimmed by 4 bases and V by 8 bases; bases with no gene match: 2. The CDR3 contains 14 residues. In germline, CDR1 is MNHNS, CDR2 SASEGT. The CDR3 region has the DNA TGTGCCAGCCGGGGACTAGCGGGGTACAATGAGCAGTTCTTC. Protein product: CASRGLAGYNEQFF.

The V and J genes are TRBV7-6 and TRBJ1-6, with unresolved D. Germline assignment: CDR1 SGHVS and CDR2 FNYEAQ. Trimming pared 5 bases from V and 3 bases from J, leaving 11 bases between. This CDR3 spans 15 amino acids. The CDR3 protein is CASSQVGSYNSPLHF. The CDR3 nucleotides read TGTGCCAGCAGCCAAGTCGGGAGCTATAATTCACCCCTCCACTTT. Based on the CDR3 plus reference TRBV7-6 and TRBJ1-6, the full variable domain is GAGVSQSPRYKVTKRGQDVALRCDPISGHVSLYWYRQALGQGPEFLTYFNYEAQQDKSGLPNDRFSAERPEGSISTLTIQRTEQRDSAMYRCASSQVGSYNSPLHFGNGTRLTVT.

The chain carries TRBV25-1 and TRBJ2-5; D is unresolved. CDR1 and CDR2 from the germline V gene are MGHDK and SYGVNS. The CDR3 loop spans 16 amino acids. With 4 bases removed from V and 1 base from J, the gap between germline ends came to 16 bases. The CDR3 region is CASSGVLGASQETQYF. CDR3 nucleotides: TGTGCCAGCAGTGGCGTGTTGGGCGCTTCCCAAGAGACCCAGTACTTC. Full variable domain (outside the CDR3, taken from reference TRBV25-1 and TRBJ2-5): EADIYQTPRYLVIGTGKKITLECSQTMGHDKMYWYQQDPGMELHLIHYSYGVNSTEKGDLSSESTVSRIRTEHFPLTLESARPSHTSQYLCASSGVLGASQETQYFGPGTRLLVL.

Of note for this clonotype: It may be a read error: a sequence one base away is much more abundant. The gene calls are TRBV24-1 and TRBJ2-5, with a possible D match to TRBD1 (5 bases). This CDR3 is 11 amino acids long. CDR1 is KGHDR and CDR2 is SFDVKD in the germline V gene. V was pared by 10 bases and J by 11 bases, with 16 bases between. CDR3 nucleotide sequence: TGTGCCACGGGGCCAAGGAATGAGCAGTACTTC. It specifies CATGPRNEQYF.

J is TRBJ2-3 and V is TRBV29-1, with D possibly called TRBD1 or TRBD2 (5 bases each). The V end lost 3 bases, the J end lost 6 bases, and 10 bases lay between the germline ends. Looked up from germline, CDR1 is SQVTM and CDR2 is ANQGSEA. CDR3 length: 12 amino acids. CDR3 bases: TGCAGCGTTGACCTCGGGGCGGATACGCAGTATTTT. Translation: CSVDLGADTQYF.

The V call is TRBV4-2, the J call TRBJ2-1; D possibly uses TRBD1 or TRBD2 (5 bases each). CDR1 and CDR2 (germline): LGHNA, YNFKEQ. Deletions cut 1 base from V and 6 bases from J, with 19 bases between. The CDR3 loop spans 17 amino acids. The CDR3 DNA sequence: TGTGCCAGCAGCCAAGCGGGGCGTGAAAAGGCCCGCAATGAGCAGTTCTTC. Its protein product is CASSQAGREKARNEQFF.

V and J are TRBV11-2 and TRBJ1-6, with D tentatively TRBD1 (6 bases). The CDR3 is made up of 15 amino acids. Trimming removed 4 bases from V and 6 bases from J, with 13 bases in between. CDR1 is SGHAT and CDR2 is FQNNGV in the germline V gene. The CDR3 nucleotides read TGTGCCAGCAGCTCCTTGAGGGGGACTAATTCACCCCTCCACTTT. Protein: CASSSLRGTNSPLHF.

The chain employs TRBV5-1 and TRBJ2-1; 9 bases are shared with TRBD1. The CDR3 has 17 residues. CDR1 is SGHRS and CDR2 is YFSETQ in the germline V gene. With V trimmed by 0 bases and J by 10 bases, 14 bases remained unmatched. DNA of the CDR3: TGCGCCAGCAGCTTGGATCCGGGACAGGGCGTCCGAAACGAGCAGTTCTTC. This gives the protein CASSLDPGQGVRNEQFF.

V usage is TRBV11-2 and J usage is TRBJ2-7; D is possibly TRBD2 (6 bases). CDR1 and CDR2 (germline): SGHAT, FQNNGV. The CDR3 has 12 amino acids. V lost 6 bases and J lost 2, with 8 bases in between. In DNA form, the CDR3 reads TGTGCCAGCAGATCGGGGGCCTACGAGCAGTACTTC. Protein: CASRSGAYEQYF.

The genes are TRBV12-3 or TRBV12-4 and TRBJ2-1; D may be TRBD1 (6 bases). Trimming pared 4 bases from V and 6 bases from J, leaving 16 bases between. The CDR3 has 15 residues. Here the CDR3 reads CASSYQNRVCNEQFF. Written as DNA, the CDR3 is TGTGCCAGCAGTTACCAGAACAGGGTCTGCAATGAGCAGTTCTTC.

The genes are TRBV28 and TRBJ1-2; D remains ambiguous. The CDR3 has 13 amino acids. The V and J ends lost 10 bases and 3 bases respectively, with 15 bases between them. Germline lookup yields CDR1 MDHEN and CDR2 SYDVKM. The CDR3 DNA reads TGTGCCATTTGCCCGCCCGGGGACTATGGCTACACCTTC. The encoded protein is CAICPPGDYGYTF.

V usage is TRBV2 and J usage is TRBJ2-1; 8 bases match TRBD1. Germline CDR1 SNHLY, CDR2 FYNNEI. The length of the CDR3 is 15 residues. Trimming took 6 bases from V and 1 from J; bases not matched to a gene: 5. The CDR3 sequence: CASRTQGASYNEQFF. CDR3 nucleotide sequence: TGTGCCAGCAGAACCCAGGGGGCATCCTACAATGAGCAGTTCTTC.

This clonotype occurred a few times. The CDR3 reads CATSGLAVQDNEQFF. The CDR3 region has the DNA TGTGCCACCAGTGGGCTAGCGGTACAAGACAATGAGCAGTTCTTC. The chain employs TRBV24-1 and TRBJ2-1; 7 bases map to TRBD2. V was pared by 5 bases and J by 5 bases, with 8 bases of the junction left unmatched. The CDR3 is 15 residues long. Germline assignment: CDR1 KGHDR and CDR2 SFDVKD.

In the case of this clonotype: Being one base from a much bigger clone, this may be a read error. In nucleotides, the CDR3 is TGTGCCAGCAACCATCGGAGGACTAGCGACAATGAGCAGTACTTC. Its translation: CASNHRRTSDNEQYF. The rearrangement links TRBV12-3 or TRBV12-4 to TRBJ2-4; the match to TRBD2 covers 9 bases. The CDR3 is made up of 15 amino acids. The J segment lost 13 bases and the V segment lost 7 bases, leaving 17 bases of the junction unmatched.